The TCR beta chain described here comes from a study of Tregs in tolerant kidney transplant recipients. General study findings and limits: Biological reproducibility was not directly addressed, but technical replication error appeared minimal.

V was clipped by 5 bases and J by 10 bases, with 15 bases between them. CDR1 is MNHEY, CDR2 SVGAGI, per germline. There are 14 residues in the CDR3. In its sample, this clone was seen once. As yet, its antigen is unknown. Data came from immunoSEQ multiplex PCR; TCRdb stores just in-frame clones and leaves some out. The profile shows 85,000 to 95,000 clones, around 90% of them singletons. The sequenced sample was CD8+ T cells from blood. This receptor was identified in a human donor in good health. This chain uses TRBV6-5 with TRBJ1-6; D possibly corresponds to TRBD1 (6 bases). CDR3 sequence reads: CASSIGLGTSPLHF. CDR3 in DNA: TGTGCCAGCAGTATAGGCCTAGGGACATCACCCCTCCACTTT.